This is a list of T cell receptor beta chains from one sample in a study of blood T cell repertoires in COVID-19. Assay used: immunoSEQ multiplex PCR; TCRdb lists only in-frame clones, some missing. Of around 260,000 clones in the sample, 75% to 95% were seen once. The sequenced material came from PBMCs or T cells enriched from blood (not recorded which). These receptors were obtained from a woman in her twenties or thirties who had recovered from COVID-19. Each CDR3 is given with its conserved first and last residue. Fields, in order: D gene, clone size, V gene, J gene, CDR3 length, CDR3 protein, CDR3 DNA. The D gene is left open where the match is weak. A row's size may be missing; if present it is once, few, many or a size class.

-	-	TRBV7-2	TRBJ2-2	17	CASYSFGLNANTGELFF	TGTGCCAGCTACAGCTTTGGGCTTAACGCGAACACCGGGGAGCTGTTTTTT
-	-	TRBV11-2	TRBJ2-3	14	CASSQIPSTDTQYF	TGTGCCAGCAGCCAGATTCCTAGCACAGATACGCAGTATTTT
TRBD2	-	TRBV11-2	TRBJ2-2	16	CASSPLTSGGTGELFF	TGTGCCAGCAGCCCCCTGACTAGCGGGGGCACCGGGGAGCTGTTTTTT
TRBD2	-	TRBV24-1	TRBJ2-1	16	CATSAQREGSYNEQFF	TGTGCCACCAGTGCCCAGCGGGAGGGCTCCTACAATGAGCAGTTCTTC
-	-	TRBV27	TRBJ2-2	15	CASSSLLRRTGELFF	TGTGCCAGCAGCTCCCTATTGAGGCGAACCGGGGAGCTGTTTTTT
-	-	TRBV7-8	TRBJ2-7	17	CASSFVQGSATPYEQYF	TGTGCCAGCAGCTTCGTTCAGGGCAGCGCTACCCCCTACGAGCAGTACTTC
TRBD1	-	TRBV28	TRBJ1-1	16	CASRPPGQALSSEAFF	TGTGCCAGCAGGCCCCCGGGACAGGCCTTGAGCTCTGAAGCTTTCTTT
TRBD2	-	TRBV6-2/TRBV6-3	TRBJ2-5	15	CASSYWTSVQETQYF	TGTGCCAGCAGTTATTGGACTAGCGTCCAAGAGACCCAGTACTTC
TRBD1	once	TRBV18	TRBJ1-5	16	CASSPIPGGSNQPQHF	TGTGCCAGCTCACCAATCCCAGGGGGGAGCAATCAGCCCCAGCATTTT
-	once	TRBV10-3	TRBJ1-1	15	CAISDPQGGNTEAFF	TGTGCCATCAGTGACCCACAGGGTGGGAACACTGAAGCTTTCTTT
-	-	TRBV5-1	TRBJ1-1	13	CASRGSMNTEAFF	TGCGCCAGCAGGGGCAGCATGAACACTGAAGCTTTCTTT
-	-	TRBV5-4	TRBJ1-3	14	CASSLASSGNTIYF	TGTGCCAGCAGCTTGGCGAGTTCCGGAAACACCATATATTTT
TRBD1	-	TRBV28	TRBJ1-3	15	CASRPSRDRGNTIYF	TGTGCCAGCAGGCCCTCACGGGACAGGGGAAACACCATATATTTT
-	-	TRBV2	TRBJ1-4	13	CASKQGLNEKLFF	TGTGCCAGCAAACAGGGCCTAAATGAAAAACTGTTTTTT
-	-	TRBV6-5	TRBJ2-7	14	CASSLEIAAYEQYF	TGTGCCAGCAGCCTAGAGATAGCGGCGTACGAGCAGTACTTC
TRBD1	-	TRBV7-8	TRBJ2-7	15	CASSLTGGFEVEQYF	TGTGCCAGCAGCTTGACAGGGGGCTTCGAGGTCGAGCAGTACTTC
TRBD1	-	TRBV7-3	TRBJ1-1	17	CASSRWGQGNVNTEAFF	TGTGCCAGCAGCCGTTGGGGACAGGGGAACGTGAACACTGAAGCTTTCTTT
-	-	TRBV27	TRBJ2-5	14	CASSIYGAGETQYF	TGTGCCAGCAGCATTTATGGGGCCGGAGAGACCCAGTACTTC
TRBD1	-	TRBV29-1	TRBJ2-5	12	CSGRQGQETQYF	TGCAGCGGGAGACAGGGCCAAGAGACCCAGTACTTC
-	-	TRBV5-6	TRBJ1-2	14	CASKGVTIPYGYTF	TGTGCCAGCAAGGGAGTGACGATCCCGTATGGCTACACCTTC
-	-	TRBV11-3	TRBJ2-1	14	CASSLNRDYNEQFF	TGTGCCAGCAGCTTAAACAGGGACTACAATGAGCAGTTCTTC
-	once	TRBV27	TRBJ1-1	12	CASRTGLSEAFF	TGTGCCAGCAGAACAGGGCTATCTGAAGCTTTCTTT
TRBD1	-	TRBV28	TRBJ2-7	15	CASSFWLQGVYEQYF	TGTGCCAGCAGTTTTTGGTTACAGGGGGTCTACGAGCAGTACTTC
-	-	TRBV12-2	TRBJ1-5	16	CASRSTRDSGGQPQHF	TGTGCAAGTCGCTCGACCCGGGACTCCGGGGGTCAGCCCCAGCATTTT
-	-	TRBV2	TRBJ1-6	11	CASGRDSPLHF	TGTGCCAGCGGGCGGGATTCACCCCTCCACTTT
TRBD2	-	TRBV5-1	TRBJ2-7	15	CASSLGGGRNYEQYF	TGCGCCAGCAGCTTGGGTGGCGGGAGGAACTACGAGCAGTACTTC
-	few	TRBV28	TRBJ1-2	12	CATLTRNYGYTF	TGTGCCACTTTGACACGGAACTATGGCTACACCTTC
-	-	TRBV27	TRBJ2-1	14	CASGRAGSYNEQFF	TGTGCCAGCGGCAGGGCGGGATCCTACAATGAGCAGTTCTTC
TRBD1	-	TRBV14	TRBJ2-5	17	CASSQGGTGVFGETQYF	TGTGCCAGCAGCCAAGGTGGGACAGGGGTCTTTGGAGAGACCCAGTACTTC
TRBD2	-	TRBV18	TRBJ2-5	15	CASSPTGTRGETQYF	TGTGCCAGCTCACCCACCGGGACTAGGGGAGAGACCCAGTACTTC
-	-	TRBV2	TRBJ1-5	13	CASSEQGNQPQHF	TGTGCCAGCAGTGAGCAGGGCAATCAGCCCCAGCATTTT
TRBD1	-	TRBV7-9	TRBJ2-7	15	CASSLGPGTGSEQYF	TGTGCCAGCAGCTTAGGTCCCGGGACAGGGAGTGAGCAGTACTTC
TRBD2	-	TRBV30	TRBJ2-3	15	CAWSVGGRSTDTQYF	TGTGCCTGGAGTGTGGGCGGGAGATCGACAGATACGCAGTATTTT
TRBD1	few	TRBV5-1	TRBJ1-1	12	CASSLGQDEAFF	TGCGCCAGCAGCCTAGGACAGGATGAAGCTTTCTTT
-	once	TRBV30	TRBJ1-4	14	CAWSTGLGGEKLFF	TGTGCCTGGAGTACCGGACTGGGCGGAGAAAAACTGTTTTTT
-	-	TRBV11-2	TRBJ1-2	15	CASSLGVRVDYGYTF	TGTGCCAGCAGCTTAGGGGTGAGGGTTGACTATGGCTACACCTTC
TRBD1	-	TRBV10-3	TRBJ1-1	15	CAISPGQGSNTEAFF	TGTGCCATCAGTCCGGGACAGGGATCGAACACTGAAGCTTTCTTT
TRBD2	-	TRBV19	TRBJ2-1	16	CASSMGGRELYNEQFF	TGTGCCAGTAGTATGGGCGGGAGGGAACTGTACAATGAGCAGTTCTTC
TRBD1	-	TRBV3-1/TRBV3-2	TRBJ1-1	14	CASSSRDRATEAFF	TGTGCCAGCAGCAGCCGGGACAGGGCCACTGAAGCTTTCTTT